The following is a T cell receptor (beta chain) sequence with its context. Its antigen is not known. This sample was included in a study of hypomethylating agent response in myelodysplastic syndrome. General study findings and limits: Richness, rarefaction diversity and clonality did not change significantly after hypomethylating treatment.

This CDR3 region has 15 residues. V shed 1 base and J 8 bases; nucleotides not matched to a gene: 7. The germline V gene encodes CDR1 SEHNR and CDR2 FQNEAQ (reference sequence). T-cell subsets were not sorted; bulk bone marrow was analyzed. Two replicates of around 200 ng each gave 400 ng DNA per sample, survey resolution. Authors' methods: Of approximately 150,000 unique clonotypes, about 1.8% were previously reported viral-epitope-specific in VDJdb. The table came from immunoSEQ multiplex PCR; TCRdb's copy has only in-frame clones and leaves some out. Clonal size and the V and J genes are those of that table, whereas D and trimming came from the DNA. The table lists over 3,000 clones, roughly four fifths of them singletons.

The chain couples TRBV7-9 to TRBJ1-2, with 10 bases fitting TRBD1. Specimen: bone marrow, collected before or after starting hypomethylating agent treatment for myelodysplastic syndrome (not recorded which). This clonotype was sampled from a human donor with myelodysplastic syndrome. CDR3 in DNA: TGTGCCAGCAGCTTAGTTGGGACAGGGGCATGGGGCTACACCTTC. Protein: CASSLVGTGAWGYTF. The complete variable domain, with remaining parts taken from reference TRBV7-9 and TRBJ1-2, reads DTGVSQNPRHKITKRGQNVTFRCDPISEHNRLYWYRQTLGQGPEFLTYFQNEAQLEKSRLLSDRFSAERPKGSFSTLEIQRTEQGDSAMYLCASSLVGTGAWGYTFGSGTRLTVV.